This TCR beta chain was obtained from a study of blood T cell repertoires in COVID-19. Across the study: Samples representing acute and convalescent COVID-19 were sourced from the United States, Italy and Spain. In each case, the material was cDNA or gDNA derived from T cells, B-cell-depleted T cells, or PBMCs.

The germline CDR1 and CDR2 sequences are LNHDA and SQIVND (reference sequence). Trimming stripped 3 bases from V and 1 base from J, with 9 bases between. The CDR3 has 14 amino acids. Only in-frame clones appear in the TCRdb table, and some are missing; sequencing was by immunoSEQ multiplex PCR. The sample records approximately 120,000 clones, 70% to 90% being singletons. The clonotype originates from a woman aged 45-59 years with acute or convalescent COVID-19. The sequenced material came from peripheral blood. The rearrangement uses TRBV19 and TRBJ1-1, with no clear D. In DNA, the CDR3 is TGTGCCAGTAGTATGCAGATATCGAACACTGAAGCTTTCTTT. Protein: CASSMQISNTEAFF.